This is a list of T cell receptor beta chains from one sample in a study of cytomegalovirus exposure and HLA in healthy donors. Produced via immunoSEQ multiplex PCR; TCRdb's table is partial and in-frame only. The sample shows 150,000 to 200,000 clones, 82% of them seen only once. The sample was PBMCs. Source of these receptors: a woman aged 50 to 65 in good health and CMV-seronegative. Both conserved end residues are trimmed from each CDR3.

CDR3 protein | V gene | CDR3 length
ASSPPGLARTDTQY | TRBV5-6 | 14
ALHTGRGDNEKLF | TRBV19 | 13
ASSVGGGATNEKLF | TRBV9 | 14
SVKGFSPGELF | TRBV29-1 | 11
ASNNGLIYEQY | TRBV28 | 11
ASSQTGWGQPQH | TRBV10-2 | 12
ASSRGQGEEAF | TRBV10-1 | 11
ASRGTLGGTDTQY | TRBV19 | 13
ASSPGGTSTGNTIY | TRBV5-1 | 14
ASSTSGGAPEAF | TRBV28 | 12
ASSLGGTSGYNEQF | TRBV7-7 | 14
ASSQGSGANNQPQH | TRBV4-1 | 14
ASSYSAGRNEQF | TRBV6-5 | 12
ASSLTSGRYFYNEQF | TRBV5-1 | 15
ASSSQSSQETQY | TRBV7-2 | 12
ASSFPDRGRETQY | TRBV28 | 13
ASSASQGFNQPQH | TRBV28 | 13
ASSLDGTNVDEQF | TRBV5-1 | 13
ASSYAYDRTGLGPDTQY | TRBV7-9 | 17
ASSYLRGGNTGELF | TRBV6-5 | 14
ASSRQEEGEKLF | TRBV6-1 | 12
ASTRRQVFSEDQY | TRBV11-2 | 13
ASSRDSSYYNEQF | TRBV7-8 | 13
ATSRGRDRVVNEQY | TRBV15 | 14
ASSLGAGGQLDTQY | TRBV28 | 14
ASSETGSLPYEQY | TRBV6-1 | 13
ASSLDRSYNEQF | TRBV28 | 12
ASSLLNTEAF | TRBV5-5 | 10
ASSSWTSGIDEQF | TRBV18 | 13
ASIGGRGTETQY | TRBV10-2 | 12
ASETRPGSIGVNEQF | TRBV5-1 | 15
ASSLRGIRTGQETQY | TRBV28 | 15
ASSAYRADTQY | TRBV7-2 | 11
AIDSGSAQY | TRBV28 | 9
ASSLDLTGYRAF | TRBV11-2 | 12
ASSWTSSGELF | TRBV27 | 11
ASSLAGEQY | TRBV4-1 | 9
ASSDEDPGGAAGELF | TRBV2 | 15
ASSLRQGGYSEQY | TRBV5-4 | 13
ASSPRGTKNTEAF | TRBV19 | 13
SVRSHRNTEAF | TRBV29-1 | 11
ASSLALNNQPQH | TRBV7-2 | 12
ASSSYTGGLTIWQY | TRBV7-9 | 14
SVDRGAQETQY | TRBV29-1 | 11